Listed here are 10 T cell receptor beta chains from one sample, sequenced in a study of T-cell memory formation after mild COVID-19. In TCRdb, the 5' RACE reads were re-called with MiXCR into one record per CDR3 protein. The table has nearly 250,000 distinct CDR3 sequences, 15% seen once; the top ten hold about 2%. Sequences were obtained from PBMCs or a T cell subset sorted from them (not recorded which). Receptors originate from an adult woman who had mild COVID-19 (a few samples of this study predate the infection). Cell type and time point are not known.

This clonotype was recorded at least ten times. The CDR3 DNA reads TGCAGTGCTAGAGTCCCAGGGGCGACTGGAAACACCATATATTTT. It codes for CSARVPGATGNTIYF. The chain has TRBV20-1 and TRBJ1-3; D perhaps matches TRBD1 (6 bases). The V end was cut by 1 base, the J end by 2 bases, with 12 bases between. This CDR3 is 15 amino acids long. The germline CDR1 and CDR2 sequences are DFQATT and SNEGSKA (reference sequence).

The V gene is TRBV20-1, the J gene TRBJ2-1, with 7 nucleotides matching TRBD2. The J segment lost 1 base and the V segment lost 0 bases, leaving 9 bases of the junction unmatched. CDR3 length: 17 amino acids. CDR1 DFQATT and CDR2 SNEGSKA come from the germline V gene (reference sequence). CDR3 coding DNA: TGCAGTGCTAGAGATTTGGGGGGAGGGCCTTCCTACAATGAGCAGTTCTTC. Protein: CSARDLGGGPSYNEQFF.

This clonotype was seen a few times. V gene TRBV24-1 combines with J gene TRBJ2-7; D gene ambiguous. Trimming pared 0 bases from V and 0 bases from J, leaving 11 bases between. The CDR3 is 16 residues long. Germline CDR1 KGHDR, CDR2 SFDVKD. The CDR3 is CATSDLGQSSSYEQYF. CDR3 nucleotides: TGTGCCACCAGTGATTTGGGTCAGTCTAGCTCCTACGAGCAGTACTTC.

This clonotype was seen only a few times. The chain employs TRBV6-6 and TRBJ1-1; D perhaps matches TRBD1 (6 bases). Germline V gives CDR1 MNHNY, CDR2 SVGAGI (reference sequence). Between the trimmed V and J ends, which lost 0 bases and 1 base, there was a span of 6 bases. This CDR3 contains 14 residues. CDR3 residues: CASSYSDRNTEAFF. The DNA of the CDR3 is TGTGCCAGCAGTTACTCGGACAGGAACACTGAAGCTTTCTTT.

This rearrangement joins TRBV15 to TRBJ2-4; possibly TRBD1 for D (6 bases). This CDR3 comprises 15 residues. The germline V gene has CDR1 LNHNV and CDR2 YYDKDF (reference sequence). Trimming shortened V by 6 bases and J by 0 bases, and 12 bases separated the two germline ends. DNA of the CDR3: TGTGCCACCAGTGACAGGACCCTAGCCAAAAACATTCAGTACTTC. This sequence encodes CATSDRTLAKNIQYF.

The rearrangement links TRBV7-2 to TRBJ2-7; 8 bases align to TRBD1. V lost 5 bases and J lost 3; bases outside the gene matches: 9. Germline V gene sequence: CDR1 SGHTA, CDR2 FQGNSA. The length of the CDR3 is 15 residues. The CDR3 spells CASSNYRGSLYEQYF. The CDR3 DNA follows: TGTGCCAGCAGCAATTACAGGGGGTCCCTCTACGAGCAGTACTTC.

The V gene is TRBV7-6, the J gene TRBJ2-1; D is possibly TRBD2 (5 bases). V lost 4 bases to trimming and J lost 4 bases, with 14 bases between them. Germline V gene lookup returns CDR1 SGHVS and CDR2 FNYEAQ. There are 15 residues in the CDR3. The DNA of the CDR3 is TGTGCCAGCAGCTCCACTCCCGGGGTTTACAATGAGCAGTTCTTC. It translates to CASSSTPGVYNEQFF. The full variable domain, with the rest looked up from reference TRBV7-6 and TRBJ2-1, is GAGVSQSPRYKVTKRGQDVALRCDPISGHVSLYWYRQALGQGPEFLTYFNYEAQQDKSGLPNDRFSAERPEGSISTLTIQRTEQRDSAMYRCASSSTPGVYNEQFFGPGTRLTVL.

V gene TRBV20-1 combines with J gene TRBJ2-7; 7 nucleotides line up with TRBD1. The trim removed 2 bases at V and 2 bases at J, leaving 6 bases unmatched. The germline gives CDR1 DFQATT, CDR2 SNEGSKA (reference sequence). There are 14 residues in the CDR3. The CDR3 region is CSARPPGQPYEQYF. The CDR3 region has the DNA TGCAGTGCTAGACCTCCGGGACAGCCCTACGAGCAGTACTTC.

The V and J genes are TRBV5-4 and TRBJ2-1; D tentatively reads TRBD1 or TRBD2 (5 bases each). The V gene's germline CDR1 is SGHNT and CDR2 YYREEE (reference sequence). The CDR3 has 16 residues. The V end was cut by 4 bases, the J end by 0 bases, with 14 bases between. CDR3 sequence (DNA): TGTGCCAGCAGCCGCAAAGATGGGGGCTCCTACAATGAGCAGTTCTTC. Translation gives CASSRKDGGSYNEQFF.

The CDR3 region is CSVASGDEQFF. DNA for the CDR3: TGCAGCGTCGCTAGCGGGGATGAGCAGTTCTTC. The rearrangement uses TRBV29-1 and TRBJ2-1; 9 nucleotides agree with TRBD2. This CDR3 spans 11 amino acids. Germline V gives CDR1 SQVTM, CDR2 ANQGSEA. The trim removed 6 bases at V and 8 bases at J, leaving 2 bases unmatched.